This T cell receptor beta chain was observed in a study of metastatic and nonmetastatic thyroid tumors. Study-wide context: Where malignant and benign thyroid patients were concerned, repertoires were compared across blood and tumor or nodule tissue.

Ahead of thyroid surgery, no patient had received treatment of any kind. Authors' analysis steps: Built for papillary thyroid cancer, a distant-metastasis classifier drew on CDR3 differences across clinicopathological groups. Through MiXCR, TCRdb re-clonotyped the PCR reads. These V and J calls rely on TCRdb rather than the paper's analysis. Among nearly 25,000 clones listed, around an eighth were seen once. Regarding this clone: Its antigen is unknown.

Whole-study findings and limits: Significantly higher TCR beta diversity was reportedly seen in malignant thyroid tumors than benign nodules, in blood and tumor.

CDR1 SGHVS and CDR2 FNYEAQ come from the germline V gene. This CDR3 has 18 residues. The V gene end was trimmed by 5 bases and the J gene end by 3 bases; junction bases not matched to a gene: 7. This chain uses TRBV7-6 with TRBJ2-2; 15 positions agree with TRBD2. Sequencing input: blood. This clonotype originated in a female donor with papillary thyroid cancer or a benign thyroid nodule (not recorded which). Some clones in this sample may be carry-over from other donors' samples. CDR3 protein: CASSLGLAGGGDTGELFF. The CDR3 DNA reads as TGTGCCAGCAGCCTGGGACTAGCGGGAGGCGGGGACACCGGGGAGCTGTTTTTT. The variable domain in full, completed from reference TRBV7-6 and TRBJ2-2, reads GAGVSQSPRYKVTKRGQDVALRCDPISGHVSLYWYRQALGQGPEFLTYFNYEAQQDKSGLPNDRFSAERPEGSISTLTIQRTEQRDSAMYRCASSLGLAGGGDTGELFFGEGSRLTVL.